The subject of this entry is one T cell receptor beta chain. This specimen belongs to a study of CD8+CD57+ T cells in acquired aplastic anemia. Profiling that covered TCR beta VDJ and CDR3 relied on genomic DNA as its template. TCRdb reanalysed the reads using MiXCR and keeps one entry per CDR3 protein. The sample includes 200,000 or so distinct CDR3 sequences, about three fifths of them seen just once. The germline CDR1 and CDR2 sequences are SQVTM and ANQGSEA. The CDR3 extends over 12 amino acids. V was shortened by 1 base and J by 6 bases, with 9 bases between the two germline ends. V usage is TRBV29-1 and J usage is TRBJ1-2; no firm D call. Sample: sorted CD4+, CD8+, or CD8+CD57+ T cells (not recorded which) from PBMCs. The TCR sequence derives from a human donor with severe aplastic anemia or a healthy control (not recorded which). The CDR3 DNA sequence: TGCAGCGTTGAAGGGGTTCCCGATGGCTACACCTTC. Translated: CSVEGVPDGYTF.